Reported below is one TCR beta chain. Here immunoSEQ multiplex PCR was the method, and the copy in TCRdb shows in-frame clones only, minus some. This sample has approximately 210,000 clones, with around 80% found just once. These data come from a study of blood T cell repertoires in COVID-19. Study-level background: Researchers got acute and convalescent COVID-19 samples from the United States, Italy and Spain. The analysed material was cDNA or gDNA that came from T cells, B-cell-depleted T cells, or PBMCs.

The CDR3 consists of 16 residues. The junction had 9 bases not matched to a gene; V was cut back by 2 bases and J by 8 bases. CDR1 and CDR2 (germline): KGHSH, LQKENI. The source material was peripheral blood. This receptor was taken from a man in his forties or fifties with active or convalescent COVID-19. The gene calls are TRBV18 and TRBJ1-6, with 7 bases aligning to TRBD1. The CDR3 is CASSPEVDRRYSPLHF. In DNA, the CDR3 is TGTGCCAGCTCACCAGAAGTGGACAGGCGATATTCACCCCTCCACTTT. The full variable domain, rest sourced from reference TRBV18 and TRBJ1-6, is NAGVMQNPRHLVRRRGQEARLRCSPMKGHSHVYWYRQLPEEGLKFMVYLQKENIIDESGMPKERFSAEFPKEGPSILRIQQVVRGDSAAYFCASSPEVDRRYSPLHFGNGTRLTVT.